A single sample is the source of the 29 T cell receptor beta chains below, sequenced in a study of blood T cell repertoires in COVID-19. Sequenced by immunoSEQ multiplex PCR; TCRdb stores in-frame clones only, minus some. The top ten hold around 3% of the sample, which has about 370,000 clones, 80% to 90% seen once. What was sequenced was peripheral blood. The receptor source for this set is a woman in her 30s with COVID-19, enrolled during active disease.

The chain joins TRBV6-2 or TRBV6-3 to TRBJ2-2; unclear D gene. With 5 bases removed from V and 0 bases from J, the gap between germline ends came to 16 bases. Germline V lookup: CDR1 MNHEY, CDR2 SVGEGT. CDR3 size: 17 residues. The DNA for the CDR3 is TGTGCCAGCAGTCTTACTCTGTTAACCCCGAACACCGGGGAGCTGTTTTTT. Amino acids: CASSLTLLTPNTGELFF.

The chain uses TRBV21-1 and TRBJ1-2; the table's TRBD1 call for D was not verified on the DNA. TRBV21-1 constitutes a pseudogene. CDR3 size: 11 residues. DNA for the CDR3: TGTGCCAGCAGCAGGACATTGGGCTACACCTTC. It translates to CASSRTLGYTF.

This clone was recorded a few times. This chain connects TRBV6-2 or TRBV6-3 to TRBJ2-1; maybe TRBD2 (6 bases). The V gene lost 3 bases and the J gene lost 7 bases, with 16 bases spanning the gap. CDR1 is MNHEY and CDR2 is SVGEGT in the germline V gene. CDR3 length: 15 amino acids. The CDR3 protein is CASSYFPGEGNEQFF. The CDR3 DNA reads as TGTGCCAGCAGTTATTTCCCGGGAGAGGGTAATGAGCAGTTCTTC.

In nucleotides, the CDR3 is TGTGCCAGCGCCCCCGGGGGGGGCACTGAAGCTTTCTTT. It translates to CASAPGGGTEAFF. This chain links TRBV6-5 with TRBJ1-1; D may be TRBD1 (5 bases). The germline gives CDR1 MNHEY, CDR2 SVGAGI. V gave up 8 bases and J gave up 4 bases, with 14 bases separating them. CDR3 length: 13 amino acids.

V and J are TRBV6-6 and TRBJ1-2; 8 bases are shared with TRBD1. This CDR3 region has 14 residues. Per germline, CDR1 MNHNY and CDR2 SVGAGI (reference sequence). The ends lost 5 bases at V and 4 bases at J; junction bases unmatched: 6. CDR3 protein: CASSPRGRGYGYTF. CDR3 DNA sequence: TGTGCCAGCAGTCCCAGGGGGCGCGGCTATGGCTACACCTTC.

Here the CDR3 reads CASSERTGPNTGELFF. CDR3 nucleotides: TGTGCCAGCAGTGAAAGGACAGGTCCGAACACCGGGGAGCTGTTTTTT. The chain recombines TRBV25-1 with TRBJ2-2; 7 nucleotides align to TRBD1. J gave up 0 bases and V 2 bases, and 3 bases lay outside the gene matches. The CDR3 loop spans 16 amino acids. The V gene's germline CDR1 is MGHDK and CDR2 SYGVNS.

The V and J genes are TRBV5-1 and TRBJ2-5, with a possible D match to TRBD2 (6 bases). Trimming left V 5 bases short and J 5 bases short, with 16 bases between. This CDR3 is built from 14 residues. Germline values: CDR1 SGHRS, CDR2 YFSETQ. The CDR3: CASSLGGGTETQYF. The CDR3 coding sequence is TGCGCCAGCAGTCTTGGTGGGGGGACGGAGACCCAGTACTTC. Full variable domain (rest looked up from reference TRBV5-1 and TRBJ2-5): KAGVTQTPRYLIKTRGQQVTLSCSPISGHRSVSWYQQTPGQGLQFLFEYFSETQRNKGNFPGRFSGRQFSNSRSEMNVSTLELGDSALYLCASSLGGGTETQYFGPGTRLLVL.

The V and J genes are TRBV5-1 and TRBJ2-2; 9 nucleotides align to TRBD2. J lost 0 bases, V lost 0 bases, and 6 bases had no gene match. Germline CDR1 reads SGHRS; CDR2 reads YFSETQ. The CDR3 totals 18 residues. CDR3 DNA sequence: TGCGCCAGCAGCTTGGAGTTAGCGGGGGCCCCGAACACCGGGGAGCTGTTTTTT. Translated, it gives CASSLELAGAPNTGELFF.

The J gene is TRBJ2-7, the V gene TRBV7-2, with a weak D call TRBD2 (6 bases). Germline lookup yields CDR1 SGHTA and CDR2 FQGNSA. The CDR3 loop spans 13 amino acids. Trimming took 7 bases from V and 3 from J, leaving 13 bases between them. The CDR3 region is CASTFGTHYEQYV. CDR3 coding DNA: TGTGCCAGCACCTTCGGGACTCACTACGAGCAGTACGTC.

The chain couples TRBV5-1 to TRBJ1-1, with D unclear. CDR1 is SGHRS, CDR2 YFSETQ, per germline. This CDR3 contains 15 residues. V was trimmed by 4 bases and J by 0 bases, leaving 13 bases between them. The CDR3 DNA reads TGCGCCAGCAGCCCCGTTGGAGGTTTGAACACTGAAGCTTTCTTT. It specifies CASSPVGGLNTEAFF.

V and J are TRBV5-1 and TRBJ2-3, with 11 nucleotides matching TRBD2. Germline V gene data show CDR1 as SGHRS and CDR2 as YFSETQ. This CDR3 spans 15 amino acids. The trim removed 2 bases at V and 6 bases at J, leaving 5 bases unmatched. The CDR3 sequence: CASSFSGGAVDTQYF. The DNA of the CDR3 is TGCGCCAGCAGCTTTAGCGGGGGGGCGGTGGATACGCAGTATTTT.

CDR3 coding DNA: TGCGCCAGCACTAGGGGGGGTAGCACAGATACGCAGTATTTT. Amino acid sequence: CASTRGGSTDTQYF. V gene TRBV5-1 combines with J gene TRBJ2-3, with D tentatively TRBD2 (7 bases). Trimming shortened V by 6 bases and J by 0 bases, and 11 bases separated the two germline ends. In germline, CDR1 is SGHRS, CDR2 YFSETQ. The CDR3 has 14 residues. Full variable domain (missing parts from reference TRBV5-1 and TRBJ2-3): KAGVTQTPRYLIKTRGQQVTLSCSPISGHRSVSWYQQTPGQGLQFLFEYFSETQRNKGNFPGRFSGRQFSNSRSEMNVSTLELGDSALYLCASTRGGSTDTQYFGPGTRLTVL.

This sequence joins TRBV7-6 and TRBJ1-1, with D possibly matching TRBD1 (6 bases). V lost 6 bases and J 4 bases, leaving 6 bases between the germline ends. Germline CDR1 SGHVS, CDR2 FNYEAQ. The CDR3 spans 11 residues. The CDR3 loop reads CASRQGTEAFF. The CDR3 coding sequence is TGTGCCAGCAGACAGGGCACTGAAGCTTTCTTT.

This sequence joins TRBV5-1 and TRBJ1-5, with TRBD1 as a possible D gene (5 bases). This CDR3 has 15 residues. The germline V gene has CDR1 SGHRS and CDR2 YFSETQ. Trimming took 1 base from V and 7 from J, leaving 15 bases between them. The CDR3 nucleotides read TGCGCCAGCAGCTTGCGGCAGGGTTTTGAACAGCCCCAGCATTTT. It yields the protein CASSLRQGFEQPQHF.

The V call is TRBV11-2, the J call TRBJ1-3; D not certain. Trimming took 4 bases from V and 0 from J, leaving 10 bases between them. The CDR3 is 15 residues long. Germline CDR1 SGHAT, CDR2 FQNNGV. CDR3 in DNA: TGTGCCAGCAGCTCCTACCTGAGCTCTGGAAACACCATATATTTT. Its protein product is CASSSYLSSGNTIYF.

The CDR3, as DNA: TGTGCCAGCAGCTTAGGACTAGCGGGGGGGCAAGAGACCCAGTACTTC. Its protein product is CASSLGLAGGQETQYF. V gene TRBV13 combines with J gene TRBJ2-5, with 13 bases that match TRBD2. The length of the CDR3 is 16 residues. Germline V lookup: CDR1 PRHDT, CDR2 FYEKMQ (reference sequence). V shed 0 bases, J shed 2 bases, and the junction held 0 bases outside the gene matches.

J is TRBJ2-1 and V is TRBV27; TRBD2 matches at 7 bases. The CDR3 runs 15 residues. Trimming cost V 7 bases and J 5 bases; bases outside gene matches: 11. The germline CDR1 and CDR2 sequences are MNHEY and SMNVEV (reference sequence). CDR3 sequence (DNA): TGTGCCAGCACCACCCCCCTTGCGGGAGACAATGAGCAGTTCTTC. Protein sequence: CASTTPLAGDNEQFF.

In this sample, this clone turned up a few times. V and J are TRBV10-1 and TRBJ2-2, with D perhaps TRBD1 (6 bases). In germline, CDR1 is WNHNN, CDR2 SYGVQD (reference sequence). The CDR3 spans 15 residues. V lost 2 bases and J lost 4, with 11 bases in between. CDR3 coding DNA: TGCGCCAGCAGTGAGGGGACACCTCGCACCGGGGAGCTGTTTTTT. It codes for CASSEGTPRTGELFF.

A few counts support this clone. V gene TRBV7-8 combines with J gene TRBJ1-4; 8 nucleotides match TRBD1. J lost 4 bases, V lost 8 bases, and 3 bases had no gene match. The germline gives CDR1 SGHVS, CDR2 FQNEAQ. CDR3 length: 13 residues. CDR3 DNA: TGTGCCAGCCGGGACAGGAGTAATGAAAAACTGTTTTTT. This encodes CASRDRSNEKLFF.

This clone was detected only once. The CDR3 region is CASRRLAGATVASTDTQYF. The CDR3 coding sequence is TGTGCCAGCAGGAGACTAGCGGGAGCCACAGTTGCTAGCACAGATACGCAGTATTTT. This chain joins TRBV2 and TRBJ2-3; 12 nucleotides match TRBD2. With V trimmed by 6 bases and J by 0 bases, 13 bases remained unmatched. Germline V gives CDR1 SNHLY, CDR2 FYNNEI. This CDR3 comprises 19 residues. The full variable domain, its missing parts supplied by reference TRBV2 and TRBJ2-3, is EPEVTQTPSHQVTQMGQEVILRCVPISNHLYFYWYRQILGQKVEFLVSFYNNEISEKSEIFDDQFSVERPDGSNFTLKIRSTKLEDSAMYFCASRRLAGATVASTDTQYFGPGTRLTVL.

This chain connects TRBV4-3 to TRBJ1-4, with D perhaps TRBD1 (6 bases). Germline CDR1 reads LGHNA; CDR2 reads YSLEER. Trimming cost V 1 base and J 7 bases, with 19 bases left between them. The CDR3 runs 17 residues. CDR3 sequence reads: CASSQGPGTTQGEKLFF. In DNA, the CDR3 is TGCGCCAGCAGCCAAGGACCCGGGACAACCCAGGGTGAAAAACTGTTTTTT.

This chain joins TRBV11-1 and TRBJ2-7; 10 bases line up with TRBD1. Germline V gives CDR1 SGHAT, CDR2 FQDESV (reference sequence). Losses at the gene ends were 2 bases for V and 0 bases for J; bases not matched to a gene: 4. CDR3 length equals 16 residues. The CDR3 sequence is CASSLTRQGASYEQYF. In DNA form, the CDR3 reads TGTGCCAGCAGCTTAACCCGACAGGGGGCCTCCTACGAGCAGTACTTC. The full variable domain, rest sourced from reference TRBV11-1 and TRBJ2-7, is EAEVAQSPRYKITEKSQAVAFWCDPISGHATLYWYRQILGQGPELLVQFQDESVVDDSQLPKDRFSAERLKGVDSTLKIQPAELGDSAMYLCASSLTRQGASYEQYFGPGTRLTVT.

The chain is built from TRBV2 and TRBJ1-2; possibly TRBD1 for D (6 bases). Trimming removed 6 bases from V and 2 bases from J, with 13 bases in between. CDR3 length: 14 amino acids. CDR1 and CDR2 from the germline V gene are SNHLY and FYNNEI. The CDR3 coding sequence is TGTGCCAGCAGACTATGGACAGAAAACTATGGCTACACCTTC. As protein: CASRLWTENYGYTF.

V is TRBV6-5 and J is TRBJ2-1; TRBD1 agrees at 8 bases. The CDR3 length is 14 residues. Germline CDR1 reads MNHEY; CDR2 reads SVGAGI. V was pared by 2 bases and J by 9 bases, with 6 bases of the junction left unmatched. This chain's CDR3 is CASSYDLTGAEQFF. The CDR3 DNA is TGTGCCAGCAGTTACGACCTGACAGGGGCTGAGCAGTTCTTC.

The chain couples TRBV5-3 to TRBJ2-3; D is possibly TRBD1 (5 bases). TRBV5-3 is noted as an ORF with a role that remains uncertain. Trimming took off 0 bases at V and 0 bases at J, with 8 bases between the two ends. This CDR3 has 15 amino acids. The CDR3 is CARSLERGSTDTQYF. In DNA, the CDR3 is TGTGCCAGAAGCTTGGAAAGGGGAAGCACAGATACGCAGTATTTT.

The rearrangement links TRBV6-2 or TRBV6-3 to TRBJ2-1; weak D call: TRBD2 (6 bases). This CDR3 has 14 amino acids. Germline values: CDR1 MNHEY, CDR2 SVGEGT. Between the trimmed V and J ends, which lost 6 bases and 13 bases, there was a span of 22 bases. The CDR3 loop reads CASSPGGRFLIQFF. CDR3 DNA: TGTGCCAGCAGCCCCGGGGGACGATTTTTGATCCAGTTCTTC.

This chain joins TRBV7-2 and TRBJ2-3; no clear D. Trimming took off 7 bases at V and 1 base at J, with 12 bases between the two ends. There are 14 residues in the CDR3. The germline gives CDR1 SGHTA, CDR2 FQGNSA. Here the CDR3 reads CASNHSRGTDTQYF. CDR3 coding DNA: TGTGCCAGCAACCATAGTCGTGGCACAGATACGCAGTATTTT.

The chain couples TRBV11-3 to TRBJ2-2; D ambiguous. The CDR3 is 15 residues long. The ends were cut back, 2 bases at V and 0 bases at J, with 7 bases in the middle. From germline, CDR1 is SGHNT and CDR2 YENEEA. The CDR3 spells CASSLQNANTGELFF. CDR3 nucleotides: TGTGCCAGCAGCTTACAGAACGCGAACACCGGGGAGCTGTTTTTT.

The V gene is TRBV10-3, the J gene TRBJ2-5; 13 bases map to TRBD2. This CDR3 has 18 residues. Germline V lookup: CDR1 ENHRY, CDR2 SYGVKD. V shed 2 bases, J shed 5 bases, and the junction held 11 bases outside the gene matches. CDR3 protein: CAISERTSGRGVEETQYF. The CDR3 nucleotides read TGTGCCATCAGTGAGAGGACTAGCGGGAGAGGAGTGGAGGAGACCCAGTACTTC.